Sequencing of this T cell receptor (beta chain) was carried out in a study of technical replicates of blood from a handful of donors. This CDR3 spans 16 amino acids. The V gene's germline CDR1 is LGHNA and CDR2 YSLEER. V lost 1 base to trimming and J lost 7 bases; unmatched junction nucleotides: 10. Some clones are missing from TCRdb's copy, which holds only in-frame ones; the method was immunoSEQ multiplex PCR. This table holds under 70,000 clones, about 86% found once. The sequenced sample was PBMCs. The chain carries TRBV4-3 and TRBJ2-5; 9 bases are shared with TRBD1. The clonotype comes from a human donor in good health. Some clones in this sample may be carry-over from other donors' samples. CDR3 residues: CASSQGGDRVSGTQYF. Written as DNA, the CDR3 is TGCGCCAGCAGCCAAGGGGGGGACAGGGTGTCGGGGACCCAGTACTTC.